A selection of T cell receptor beta chains follows, all from one sample in a study of OX40 agonist ivuxolimab in advanced cancers. The data were produced by immunoSEQ multiplex PCR, yet TCRdb's version contains in-frame clones alone and is incomplete. The sample lists approximately 35,000 clones, around 74% seen once, with around an eighth in the top ten. The input for sequencing was CD4+ or CD8+ T cells sorted from blood, taken in a trial of the OX40 agonist ivuxolimab. The source is an adult with an advanced solid tumor such as melanoma, head and neck, liver or kidney cancer. The CDR3 runs from the conserved cysteine through the conserved F or W. A D gene is named only where the DNA matches it firmly. Only some rows state a clone size, as once, few, many or a class for expanded clones.

v_gene	j_gene	d_gene	abundance	CDR3aa	CDR3nt
TRBV7-9	TRBJ2-5	-	few	CASSNPGGQETQYF	TGTGCCAGCAGCAACCCTGGGGGCCAAGAGACCCAGTACTTC
TRBV19	TRBJ1-2	-	few	CASSRVSSNYGYTF	TGTGCCAGTAGTAGGGTCAGCTCTAACTATGGCTACACCTTC
TRBV5-1	TRBJ2-3	-	once	CASSLAADTQYF	TGCGCCAGCAGCTTGGCCGCAGATACGCAGTATTTT
TRBV18	TRBJ1-2	-	-	CASSPRGEGSYGYTF	TGTGCCAGCTCACCAAGGGGTGAGGGTTCCTATGGCTACACCTTC
TRBV5-1	TRBJ1-1	-	-	CASTPVATGNTEAFF	TGCGCCAGCACCCCTGTGGCGACAGGGAACACTGAAGCTTTCTTT
TRBV28	TRBJ1-5	-	-	CAIGRQSSNQPQHF	TGTGCCATCGGTAGACAATCTAGCAATCAGCCCCAGCATTTT
TRBV7-9	TRBJ1-2	-	once	CASSSIRGFYGYTF	TGTGCCAGCAGCTCTATTCGGGGGTTTTATGGCTACACCTTC
TRBV6-5	TRBJ2-1	-	once	CASSYSNPFYNEQFF	TGTGCCAGCAGTTACTCGAACCCATTTTACAATGAGCAGTTCTTC
TRBV7-8	TRBJ1-1	-	-	CASSLEAGFRVPEAFF	TGTGCCAGCAGCTTAGAGGCAGGGTTTCGAGTACCTGAAGCTTTCTTT
TRBV5-6	TRBJ1-2	-	-	CASNPQPRGGYTF	TGTGCCAGCAACCCTCAGCCCCGGGGTGGCTACACCTTC
TRBV4-1	TRBJ2-1	-	many	CASSQDLVRSSYNEQFF	TGCGCCAGCAGCCAAGATCTTGTCCGAAGCTCCTACAATGAGCAGTTCTTC
TRBV4-2	TRBJ2-1	TRBD2	once	CASSQGPLAGLYNEQFF	TGTGCCAGCAGCCAGGGCCCACTAGCGGGGCTGTACAATGAGCAGTTCTTC
TRBV25-1	TRBJ2-5	-	-	CASSEYRETQYF	TGTGCCAGCAGTGAATATAGGGAGACCCAGTACTTC
TRBV27	TRBJ2-5	-	-	CASSPHPRETQYF	TGTGCCAGCAGTCCCCACCCCCGCGAAACCCAGTACTTC
TRBV7-3	TRBJ2-3	TRBD2	-	CASSLTWRGAGNTQYF	TGTGCCAGCAGCTTAACGTGGCGGGGGGCAGGAAATACGCAGTATTTT
TRBV19	TRBJ1-2	-	-	CASSIVSVASYGYTF	TGTGCCAGTAGTATAGTCAGCGTGGCCAGCTATGGCTACACCTTC
TRBV18	TRBJ2-5	-	medium-sized	CASSPEETQYF	TGTGCCAGCTCACCGGAAGAGACCCAGTACTTC